This TCR beta chain was sequenced for a study of identical twins. From germline, CDR1 is SGDLS and CDR2 YYNGEE. V lost 4 bases to trimming and J lost 1 base, with 11 bases between them. The CDR3 totals 14 residues. One entry per CDR3 protein, called by TCRdb with MiXCR from the 5' RACE reads. The table lists 400,000 to 550,000 distinct CDR3 sequences, around 20% of them singletons, with about 0.91% in the top ten. This clonotype was recorded a few times. In addition, the sample was reused for a study of T cells expressing NK-cell markers.

The TCR originated in a woman aged 18 to 35 in good health. J is TRBJ1-1 and V is TRBV9; no clear D. The sample consisted of CD4+ T cells sorted from blood. The CDR3: CASSHSGRNTEAFF. The CDR3 DNA sequence: TGTGCCAGCAGCCACTCCGGGAGGAACACTGAAGCTTTCTTT.